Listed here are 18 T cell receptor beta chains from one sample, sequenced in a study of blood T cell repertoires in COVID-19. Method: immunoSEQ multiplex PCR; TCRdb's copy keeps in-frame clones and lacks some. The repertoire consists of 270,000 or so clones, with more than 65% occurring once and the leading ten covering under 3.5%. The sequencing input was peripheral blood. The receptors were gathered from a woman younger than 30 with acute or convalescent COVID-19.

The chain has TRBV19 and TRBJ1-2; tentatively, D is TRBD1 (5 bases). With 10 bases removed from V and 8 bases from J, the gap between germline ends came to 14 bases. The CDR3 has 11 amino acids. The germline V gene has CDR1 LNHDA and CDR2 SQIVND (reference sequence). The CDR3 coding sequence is TGTGCCACCAAAAGACAGTCGGGCTACACCTTC. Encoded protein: CATKRQSGYTF. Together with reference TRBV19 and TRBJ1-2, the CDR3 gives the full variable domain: DGGITQSPKYLFRKEGQNVTLSCEQNLNHDAMYWYRQDPGQGLRLIYYSQIVNDFQKGDIAEGYSVSREKKESFPLTVTSAQKNPTAFYLCATKRQSGYTFGSGTRLTVV.

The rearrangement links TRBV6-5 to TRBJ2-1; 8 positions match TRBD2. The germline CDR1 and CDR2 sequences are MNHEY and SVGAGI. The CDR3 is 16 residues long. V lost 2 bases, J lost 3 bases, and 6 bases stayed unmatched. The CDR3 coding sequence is TGTGCCAGCAGTTACGAACGGGAGGGCTACTACAATGAGCAGTTCTTC. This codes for CASSYEREGYYNEQFF.

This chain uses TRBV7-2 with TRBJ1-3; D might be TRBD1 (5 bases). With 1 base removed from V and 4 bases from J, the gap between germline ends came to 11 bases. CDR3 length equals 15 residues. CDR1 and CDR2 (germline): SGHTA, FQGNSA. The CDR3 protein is CASSLGGGRGNTIYF. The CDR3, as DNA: TGTGCCAGCAGCTTAGGGGGGGGACGGGGAAACACCATATATTTT.

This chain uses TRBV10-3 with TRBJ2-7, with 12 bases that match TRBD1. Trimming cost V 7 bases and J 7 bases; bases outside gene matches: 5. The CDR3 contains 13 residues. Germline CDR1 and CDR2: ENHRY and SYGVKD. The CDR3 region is CAIKGQGAREQYF. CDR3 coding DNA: TGTGCCATCAAGGGACAGGGGGCTAGGGAGCAGTACTTC.

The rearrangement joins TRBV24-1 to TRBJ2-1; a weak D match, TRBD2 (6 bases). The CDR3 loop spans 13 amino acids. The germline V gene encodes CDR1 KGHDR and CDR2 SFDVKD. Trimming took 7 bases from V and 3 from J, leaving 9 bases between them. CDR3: CATRGLNYNEQFF. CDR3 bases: TGTGCCACCAGGGGACTCAACTACAATGAGCAGTTCTTC.

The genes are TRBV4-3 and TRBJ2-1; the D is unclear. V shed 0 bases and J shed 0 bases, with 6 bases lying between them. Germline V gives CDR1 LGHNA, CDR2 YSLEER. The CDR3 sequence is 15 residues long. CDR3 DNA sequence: TGCGCCAGCAGCCAAGATAGGAGCTCCTACAATGAGCAGTTCTTC. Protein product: CASSQDRSSYNEQFF.

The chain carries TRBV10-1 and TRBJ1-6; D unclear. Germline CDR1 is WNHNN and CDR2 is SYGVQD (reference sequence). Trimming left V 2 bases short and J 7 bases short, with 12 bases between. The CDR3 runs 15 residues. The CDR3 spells CASSEIAENNSPLHF. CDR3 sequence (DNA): TGCGCCAGCAGTGAGATTGCGGAAAACAATTCACCCCTCCACTTT.

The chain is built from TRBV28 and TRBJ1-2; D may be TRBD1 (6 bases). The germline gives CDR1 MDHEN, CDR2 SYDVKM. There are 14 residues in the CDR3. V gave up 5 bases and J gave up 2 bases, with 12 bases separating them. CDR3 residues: CASSAGDLNYGYTF. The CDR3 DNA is TGTGCCAGCAGTGCAGGGGATCTAAACTATGGCTACACCTTC.

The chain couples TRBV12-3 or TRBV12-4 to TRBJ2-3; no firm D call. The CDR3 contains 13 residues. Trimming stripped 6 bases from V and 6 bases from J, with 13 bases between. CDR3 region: CASSHATTDTQYF. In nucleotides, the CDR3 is TGTGCCAGCAGCCACGCTACTACGGATACGCAGTATTTT.

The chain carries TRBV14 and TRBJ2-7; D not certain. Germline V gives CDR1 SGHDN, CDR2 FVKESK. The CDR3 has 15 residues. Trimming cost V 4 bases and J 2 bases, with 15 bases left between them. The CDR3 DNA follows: TGTGCCAGCAGCCCCCGTTACAGTTCCCCCTACGAGCAGTACTTC. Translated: CASSPRYSSPYEQYF.

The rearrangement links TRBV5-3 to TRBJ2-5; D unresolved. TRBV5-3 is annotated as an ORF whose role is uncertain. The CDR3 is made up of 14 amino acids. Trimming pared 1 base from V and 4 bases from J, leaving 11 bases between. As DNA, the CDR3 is TGTGCCAGAAGCTTGCTTACAGTCCCAGAGACCCAGTACTTC. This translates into CARSLLTVPETQYF.

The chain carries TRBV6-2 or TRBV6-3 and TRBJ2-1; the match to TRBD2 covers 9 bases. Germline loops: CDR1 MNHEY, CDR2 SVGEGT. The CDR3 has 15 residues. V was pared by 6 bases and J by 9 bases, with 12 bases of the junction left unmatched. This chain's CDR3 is CASSSPGLAIFEQFF. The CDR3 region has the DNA TGTGCCAGCAGCTCCCCGGGACTAGCTATCTTTGAGCAGTTCTTC.

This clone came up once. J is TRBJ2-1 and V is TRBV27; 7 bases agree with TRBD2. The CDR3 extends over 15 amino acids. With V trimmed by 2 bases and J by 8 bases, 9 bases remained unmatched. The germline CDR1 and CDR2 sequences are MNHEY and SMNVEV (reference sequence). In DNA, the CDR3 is TGTGCCAGCAGTTTAAGGGCGGGAGTTCTCGATGAGCAGTTCTTC. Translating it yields CASSLRAGVLDEQFF.

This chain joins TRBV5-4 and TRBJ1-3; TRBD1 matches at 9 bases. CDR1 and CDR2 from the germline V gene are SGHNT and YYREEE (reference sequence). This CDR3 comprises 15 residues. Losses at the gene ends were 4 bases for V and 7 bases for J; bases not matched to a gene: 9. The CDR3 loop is CASSLQGAAWNTIYF. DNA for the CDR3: TGTGCCAGCAGCCTACAGGGGGCGGCTTGGAACACCATATATTTT.

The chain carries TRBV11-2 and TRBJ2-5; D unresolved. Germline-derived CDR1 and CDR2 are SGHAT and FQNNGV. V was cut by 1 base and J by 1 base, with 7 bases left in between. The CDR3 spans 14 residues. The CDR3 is CASSLGSVQETQYF. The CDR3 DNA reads TGTGCCAGCAGCTTAGGGTCAGTCCAAGAGACCCAGTACTTC.

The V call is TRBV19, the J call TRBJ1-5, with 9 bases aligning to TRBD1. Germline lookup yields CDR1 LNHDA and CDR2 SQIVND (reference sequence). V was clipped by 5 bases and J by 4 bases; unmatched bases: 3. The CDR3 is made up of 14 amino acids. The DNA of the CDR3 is TGTGCCAGTAGTCTGGACAGGGGAAATCAGCCCCAGCATTTT. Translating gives CASSLDRGNQPQHF.

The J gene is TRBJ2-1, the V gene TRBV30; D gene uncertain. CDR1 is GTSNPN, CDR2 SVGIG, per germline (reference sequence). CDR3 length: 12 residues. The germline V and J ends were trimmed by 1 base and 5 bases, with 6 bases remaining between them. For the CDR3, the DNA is TGTGCCTGGAGTGGAGCCAACAATGAGCAGTTCTTC. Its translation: CAWSGANNEQFF.

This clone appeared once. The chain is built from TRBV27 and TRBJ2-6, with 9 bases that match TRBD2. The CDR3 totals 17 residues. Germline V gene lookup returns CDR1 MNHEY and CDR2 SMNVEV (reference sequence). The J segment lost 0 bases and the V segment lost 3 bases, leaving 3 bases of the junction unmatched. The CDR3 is CASSFVAGVSGANVLTF. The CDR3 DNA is TGTGCCAGCAGTTTCGTAGCGGGAGTCTCTGGGGCCAACGTCCTGACTTTC.